This T cell receptor (beta chain) was captured by sequencing in a study of tumor-infiltrating lymphocytes in primary liver carcinoma. In the study overall: Sequenced samples came back with roughly 3.65 to 8 million productive TCRbeta reads, and the counts looked alike across tissue types. Overall study results and limits: CD8+ and CD4+ repertoires went uncompared, the samples being bulk unsorted.

A constant-region primer served to make TCR beta cDNA from roughly 480 ng total RNA. Slightly modified ARM-PCR with three nested multiplex PCR rounds yielded TCR beta libraries. Each of the first two PCR rounds ran roughly 9 cycles with TRBV1-TRBV30 forward and C-beta reverse primers. TCRdb independently ran MiXCR on the multiplex PCR reads; one entry per CDR3 protein. This sample yields approximately 210,000 distinct CDR3 sequences, of which about two thirds are seen a single time; approximately 7% belongs to the top ten. The germline CDR1 and CDR2 sequences are SEHNR and FQNEAQ (reference sequence). With V trimmed by 4 bases and J by 0 bases, 12 bases remained unmatched. This CDR3 spans 17 amino acids. RNA isolated from unsorted whole blood supplied the blood RNA, with germline DNA also extracted. At sampling, these chronic HBV carriers had received no treatment. Note on this clonotype: The antigen is undetermined. A much larger clone lies a single base off, so this may be a read error. This CDR3 fails to terminate in the conserved phenylalanine or tryptophan, so it likely reflects a read error.

This TCR derives from a woman aged 55-70 years with primary liver carcinoma and hepatitis B virus infection. The sequenced sample consisted of peripheral blood. V is TRBV7-9 and J is TRBJ2-7; 7 bases match TRBD2. The CDR3 loop reads CASSSRGLGGDSYEQYL. The CDR3 region has the DNA TGTGCCAGCAGCTCCCGCGGTCTGGGGGGGGACTCCTACGAGCAGTACCTC.